What follows are 11 T cell receptor beta chains derived from one specimen sequenced in a study of T cell changes during pregnancy in multiple sclerosis. TCRdb's table, derived via immunoSEQ multiplex PCR, lists solely in-frame clones and lacks some. The table lists roughly 31,000 clones, 85% to 90% of them singletons. The sample in question was CD8+ T cells from peripheral blood mononuclear cells, obtained before pregnancy. These receptors were obtained from a female donor with multiple sclerosis, enrolled in a pregnancy study.

CDR3 bases: TGTGCCAGCCACTGGACTAGCACAGATACGCAGTATTTT. Its protein product is CASHWTSTDTQYF. The chain links TRBV6-6 to TRBJ2-3; maybe TRBD2 (5 bases). The CDR3 is 13 residues long. Per the germline V gene, CDR1 is MNHNY and CDR2 is SVGAGI (reference sequence). Trimming removed 8 bases at V and 0 bases at J, with 9 bases between.

The chain joins TRBV7-2 to TRBJ1-4, with TRBD1 matching 9 bases. This CDR3 has 13 amino acids. Per germline, CDR1 SGHTA and CDR2 FQGNSA. Trimming cost V 6 bases and J 11 bases; bases outside gene matches: 7. CDR3 nucleotide sequence: TGTGCCAGCAGACAGGGGGCGAGGGGTAAACTGTTTTTT. This sequence encodes CASRQGARGKLFF. The full variable domain, in which reference TRBV7-2 and TRBJ1-4 provide the parts outside the CDR3, is GAGVSQSPSNKVTEKGKDVELRCDPISGHTALYWYRQSLGQGLEFLIYFQGNSAPDKSGLPSDRFSAERTGGSVSTLTIQRTQQEDSAVYLCASRQGARGKLFFGSGTQLSVL.

V gene TRBV5-1 combines with J gene TRBJ2-1; 7 positions agree with TRBD2. Trimming cost V 0 bases and J 2 bases; bases outside gene matches: 8. The CDR3 extends over 17 amino acids. Germline CDR1 SGHRS, CDR2 YFSETQ. Written as DNA, the CDR3 is TGCGCCAGCAGCTTGGAGCATGCGGGGGACCCCTACAATGAGCAGTTCTTC. Translation gives CASSLEHAGDPYNEQFF.

The V call is TRBV25-1, the J call TRBJ2-2; D ambiguous. The CDR3 has 10 amino acids. Trimming took off 6 bases at V and 7 bases at J, with 3 bases between the two ends. From germline, CDR1 is MGHDK and CDR2 SYGVNS. The DNA for the CDR3 is TGTGCCAGCAGGAGCGGGGAGCTGTTTTTT. This codes for CASRSGELFF.

This clone was picked up one time. The chain employs TRBV29-1 and TRBJ2-1; TRBD2 aligns across 10 bases. The CDR3 spans 16 residues. Germline V gene data show CDR1 as SQVTM and CDR2 as ANQGSEA. Trimming cost V 3 bases and J 3 bases; bases outside gene matches: 8. The CDR3 region is CSVDLAWTSGYNEQFF. The CDR3 nucleotides are TGCAGCGTTGACCTCGCTTGGACTAGCGGCTACAATGAGCAGTTCTTC.

The chain links TRBV29-1 to TRBJ1-3; D uncertain. The CDR3 is 14 amino acids. Trimming left V 7 bases short and J 0 bases short, with 13 bases between. Germline-derived CDR1 and CDR2 are SQVTM and ANQGSEA. In DNA form, the CDR3 reads TGCAGCGCCGTTGGAGGTTACTCTGGAAACACCATATATTTT. This translates into CSAVGGYSGNTIYF.

The table lists this clone with a few counts. The chain employs TRBV6-4 and TRBJ2-3, with 13 bases lining up with TRBD2. The V gene end was trimmed by 2 bases and the J gene end by 3 bases; junction bases not matched to a gene: 2. Germline CDR1 MRHNA, CDR2 SNTAGT. CDR3 length: 16 amino acids. The CDR3 bases are TGTGCCAGCAGTGACACTAGCGGGGGGGCGACAGATACGCAGTATTTT. Its protein is CASSDTSGGATDTQYF.

This chain uses TRBV5-4 with TRBJ2-7, with TRBD2 identical over 9 bases. V lost 4 bases, J lost 1 base, and 6 bases stayed unmatched. Germline V gene sequence: CDR1 SGHNT, CDR2 YYREEE (reference sequence). The CDR3 has 15 residues. CDR3 bases: TGTGCCAGCAGCCACACTAGCGGGCCGTCCTACGAGCAGTACTTC. Its translation: CASSHTSGPSYEQYF.

The chain employs TRBV27 and TRBJ2-5, with D perhaps matching TRBD1 (6 bases). Trimming stripped 0 bases from V and 3 bases from J, with 8 bases between. Looked up from germline, CDR1 is MNHEY and CDR2 is SMNVEV (reference sequence). The CDR3 spans 14 residues. CDR3 in DNA: TGTGCCAGCAGTTTATCGGACAGTAAAGAGACCCAGTACTTC. Its translation: CASSLSDSKETQYF.

This chain joins TRBV9 and TRBJ2-1; D may be TRBD2 (6 bases). The germline V and J ends were trimmed by 0 bases and 4 bases, with 14 bases remaining between them. Germline lookup yields CDR1 SGDLS and CDR2 YYNGEE. CDR3 length equals 16 residues. The CDR3 sequence is CASSVALGGTYNEQFF. CDR3 nucleotides: TGTGCCAGCAGCGTAGCCCTGGGTGGGACTTACAATGAGCAGTTCTTC.

Here the CDR3 reads CAWSVGQGSGYTF. For the CDR3, the DNA is TGTGCCTGGAGTGTAGGGCAGGGGTCAGGCTACACCTTC. The chain employs TRBV30 and TRBJ1-2, with D possibly being TRBD1 (6 bases). The V end was cut by 0 bases, the J end by 8 bases, with 13 bases between. The germline V gene encodes CDR1 GTSNPN and CDR2 SVGIG (reference sequence). The CDR3 length is 13 residues.